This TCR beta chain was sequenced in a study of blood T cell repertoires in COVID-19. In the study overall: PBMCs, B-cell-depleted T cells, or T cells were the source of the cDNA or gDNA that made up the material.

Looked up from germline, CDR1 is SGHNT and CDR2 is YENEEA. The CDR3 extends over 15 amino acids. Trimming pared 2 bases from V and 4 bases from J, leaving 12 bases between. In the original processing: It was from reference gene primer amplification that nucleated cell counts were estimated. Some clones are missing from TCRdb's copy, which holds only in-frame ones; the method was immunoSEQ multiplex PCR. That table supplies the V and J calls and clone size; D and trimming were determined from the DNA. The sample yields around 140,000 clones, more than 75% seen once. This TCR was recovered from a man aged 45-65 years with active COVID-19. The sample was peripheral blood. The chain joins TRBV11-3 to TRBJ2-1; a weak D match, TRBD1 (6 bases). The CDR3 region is CASSLSGTLYNEQFF. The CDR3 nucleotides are TGTGCCAGCAGCTTATCCGGGACACTATACAATGAGCAGTTCTTC.